The 19 T cell receptor beta chains below come from one sample, sequenced in a study of T cells in Graves' hyperthyroidism and ophthalmopathy. TCR beta CDR3 region amplification was performed from RNA transcripts. TCR CDR3 regions were first amplified by RT-PCR with HTBI primers. TCRdb itself ran the multiplex PCR reads through MiXCR, one entry per CDR3 protein. The sample lists 450,000 to 650,000 distinct CDR3 sequences; 13% to 15% were seen once. Sequenced material: blood. Receptors were obtained from a woman aged 18-29 years with Graves' ophthalmopathy.

This clonotype was detected many times. The chain links TRBV11-2 to TRBJ2-1; 11 bases fit TRBD2. This CDR3 spans 17 amino acids. CDR1 and CDR2 (germline): SGHAT, FQNNGV. V shed 5 bases, J shed 3 bases, and the junction held 9 bases outside the gene matches. CDR3 sequence (DNA): TGTGCCAGCAGCCCAACCGGGACTAGCGGCCTCTACAATGAGCAGTTCTTC. This codes for CASSPTGTSGLYNEQFF. The entire variable domain, with the rest obtained from reference TRBV11-2 and TRBJ2-1, is as follows: EAGVAQSPRYKIIEKRQSVAFWCNPISGHATLYWYQQILGQGPKLLIQFQNNGVVDDSQLPKDRFSAERLKGVDSTLKIQPAKLEDSAVYLCASSPTGTSGLYNEQFFGPGTRLTVL.

Remarks on this clonotype: Given a much more abundant clone one base away, this may be a read error. The chain uses TRBV18 and TRBJ1-1; 8 bases are a match to TRBD1. Germline loops: CDR1 KGHSH, CDR2 LQKENI. This CDR3 spans 16 amino acids. The CDR3 protein is CASPPSLRGPGTEAFF. The DNA for the CDR3 is TGTGCCAGCCCACCATCACTCAGGGGGCCAGGCACTGAAGCTTTCTTT.

This clonotype came up many times. This chain joins TRBV24-1 and TRBJ2-5; 9 positions agree with TRBD1. Germline V gene lookup returns CDR1 KGHDR and CDR2 SFDVKD. With 1 base clipped from V and 5 bases from J, the junction kept 4 bases outside the gene matches. The CDR3 is 15 amino acids. The CDR3 region is CATSDLGTGYETQYF. The CDR3 DNA reads as TGTGCCACCAGTGATTTAGGGACAGGGTACGAGACCCAGTACTTC.

In this sample, this clonotype turned up many times. The chain has TRBV2 and TRBJ2-7; D is unresolved. The ends were cut back, 6 bases at V and 5 bases at J, with 23 bases in the middle. This CDR3 has 16 amino acids. Germline V CDR1 and CDR2: SNHLY, FYNNEI. CDR3 sequence: CASSSRTGERSHEQYF. The CDR3 bases are TGTGCCAGCAGCTCACGTACTGGAGAGAGGAGCCACGAGCAGTACTTC. The full variable domain, with the rest looked up from reference TRBV2 and TRBJ2-7, is EPEVTQTPSHQVTQMGQEVILRCVPISNHLYFYWYRQILGQKVEFLVSFYNNEISEKSEIFDDQFSVERPDGSNFTLKIRSTKLEDSAMYFCASSSRTGERSHEQYFGPGTRLTVT.

V usage is TRBV4-1 and J usage is TRBJ2-7, with D perhaps given as TRBD1 or TRBD2 (7 bases each). Germline V lookup: CDR1 MGHRA, CDR2 YSYEKL. V lost 0 bases to trimming and J lost 4 bases, with 19 bases between them. The CDR3 totals 17 residues. CDR3 in DNA: TGCGCCAGCAGCCAAGAACTAGGGGAGGGGGCGGGTTACGAGCAGTACTTC. The encoded protein is CASSQELGEGAGYEQYF.

This chain links TRBV10-3 with TRBJ2-3, with TRBD1 identical over 8 bases. V lost 7 bases, J lost 1 base, and 4 bases stayed unmatched. CDR1 and CDR2 from the germline V gene are ENHRY and SYGVKD. This CDR3 spans 14 amino acids. This chain's CDR3 is CAIKPGQGTDTQYF. DNA of the CDR3: TGTGCCATCAAACCGGGACAGGGCACAGATACGCAGTATTTT.

This clonotype was detected many times. The chain uses TRBV12-3 or TRBV12-4 and TRBJ1-6; the D is unclear. Trimming took off 3 bases at V and 7 bases at J, with 13 bases between the two ends. The CDR3 has 15 amino acids. CDR3 nucleotides: TGTGCCAGCAGTTTTGGGCGGACGGTGAATTCACCCCTCCACTTT. Protein: CASSFGRTVNSPLHF.

At least ten counts were recorded for this clonotype. This chain links TRBV9 with TRBJ2-1; D call uncertain. The CDR3 loop spans 16 amino acids. V gave up 4 bases and J gave up 3 bases, with 17 bases separating them. Per germline, CDR1 SGDLS and CDR2 YYNGEE. CDR3 in DNA: TGTGCCAGCAGCCCCGGACGGCCCCCCATCTACAATGAGCAGTTCTTC. The encoded protein is CASSPGRPPIYNEQFF.

A few counts support this clonotype. This chain uses TRBV7-9 with TRBJ2-7; 7 bases fit TRBD1. This CDR3 spans 14 amino acids. Germline values: CDR1 SEHNR, CDR2 FQNEAQ (reference sequence). V was pared by 5 bases and J by 9 bases, with 13 bases of the junction left unmatched. This chain's CDR3 is CASSPRQGTTRQYF. The CDR3 nucleotides are TGTGCCAGCAGCCCTCGACAGGGAACTACGAGGCAGTACTTC.

This clonotype was detected many times. The gene calls are TRBV24-1 and TRBJ2-3, with 11 bases fitting TRBD2. From germline, CDR1 is KGHDR and CDR2 SFDVKD. Trimming took 11 bases from V and 0 from J; bases not matched to a gene: 15. This CDR3 contains 18 residues. The DNA of the CDR3 is TGTGCCATCCAGGGTAATCCTAGCGGGAGGTCTAGCACAGATACGCAGTATTTT. Translation: CAIQGNPSGRSSTDTQYF.

The chain recombines TRBV24-1 with TRBJ2-5; D call uncertain. The V and J ends lost 0 bases and 5 bases respectively, with 0 bases between them. CDR3 length: 11 residues. Germline V gene sequence: CDR1 KGHDR, CDR2 SFDVKD. The DNA of the CDR3 is TGTGCCACCAGTGATTTGGAGACCCAGTACTTC. Translation gives CATSDLETQYF.

J is TRBJ2-4 and V is TRBV5-4; 7 nucleotides align to TRBD2. Trimming at V came to 10 bases and at J to 6 bases, leaving 4 bases not matched to a gene. The germline CDR1 and CDR2 sequences are SGHNT and YYREEE (reference sequence). The CDR3 sequence is 11 residues long. For the CDR3, the DNA is TGTGCCGGGGGGGTTGGAAACATTCAGTACTTC. Protein product: CAGGVGNIQYF.

This clonotype was seen many times. The chain has TRBV7-2 and TRBJ2-1; D not certain. Germline V gives CDR1 SGHTA, CDR2 FQGNSA. Deletions cut 3 bases from V and 8 bases from J, with 11 bases between. CDR3 length: 13 residues. The CDR3 DNA reads as TGTGCCAGCAGCTTCTCGACGGCGGATGAGCAGTTCTTC. Translated, it gives CASSFSTADEQFF.

For this clonotype: Because it lacks the conserved phenylalanine or tryptophan at the end, this CDR3 is likely a read error. The chain couples TRBV14 to TRBJ2-5, with a tentative D call TRBD1 (6 bases). The CDR3 is 14 residues long. Germline values: CDR1 SGHDN, CDR2 FVKESK. V gave up 4 bases and J gave up 1 base, with 10 bases separating them. CDR3 in amino acids: CASSLQGPQETQYL. In nucleotides, the CDR3 is TGTGCCAGCAGCCTCCAGGGGCCCCAAGAGACCCAGTACCTC.

Ten or more counts support this clonotype. This chain connects TRBV7-2 to TRBJ2-5; 11 positions agree with TRBD2. The J segment lost 1 base and the V segment lost 3 bases, leaving 7 bases of the junction unmatched. The CDR3 loop spans 17 amino acids. Germline V gives CDR1 SGHTA, CDR2 FQGNSA. The CDR3, as DNA: TGTGCCAGCAGCTTTGGGGGGACTAGCGGAGTCCAAGAGACCCAGTACTTC. Its translation: CASSFGGTSGVQETQYF.

This clonotype was counted a few times. This sequence joins TRBV2 and TRBJ1-2; D unresolved. The CDR3 length is 14 residues. Germline CDR1 reads SNHLY; CDR2 reads FYNNEI. V lost 7 bases and J lost 0, with 12 bases in between. CDR3: CASKKAEANYGYTF. The CDR3 region has the DNA TGTGCCAGCAAAAAGGCCGAGGCTAACTATGGCTACACCTTC.

This clonotype was seen at least ten times. The chain carries TRBV4-1 and TRBJ2-7; 8 positions agree with TRBD1. With V trimmed by 0 bases and J by 1 base, 11 bases remained unmatched. The CDR3 runs 18 residues. Germline values: CDR1 MGHRA, CDR2 YSYEKL. CDR3 nucleotide sequence: TGCGCCAGCAGCCAAGATCCTGCTGAGGGGACAGGATCCTACGAGCAGTACTTC. Translation: CASSQDPAEGTGSYEQYF.

The V and J genes are TRBV10-3 and TRBJ2-3; D is possibly TRBD1 (6 bases). From germline, CDR1 is ENHRY and CDR2 SYGVKD. V lost 8 bases, J lost 1 base, and 22 bases lay in between. The CDR3 contains 17 residues. The CDR3: CAISQTGQPRGTDTQYF. The DNA for the CDR3 is TGTGCCATCTCGCAAACGGGACAACCGAGAGGCACAGATACGCAGTATTTT.

This clonotype was detected many times. This chain links TRBV28 with TRBJ2-3; tentative D call: TRBD2 (5 bases). CDR3 length: 15 amino acids. From germline, CDR1 is MDHEN and CDR2 SYDVKM. V lost 6 bases and J 4 bases, leaving 17 bases between the germline ends. CDR3 nucleotide sequence: TGTGCCAGCAGGTGGCGGCCTAGCCCACCAGATACGCAGTATTTT. It translates to CASRWRPSPPDTQYF. The full variable domain, rest sourced from reference TRBV28 and TRBJ2-3, is DVKVTQSSRYLVKRTGEKVFLECVQDMDHENMFWYRQDPGLGLRLIYFSYDVKMKEKGDIPEGYSVSREKKERFSLILESASTNQTSMYLCASRWRPSPPDTQYFGPGTRLTVL.